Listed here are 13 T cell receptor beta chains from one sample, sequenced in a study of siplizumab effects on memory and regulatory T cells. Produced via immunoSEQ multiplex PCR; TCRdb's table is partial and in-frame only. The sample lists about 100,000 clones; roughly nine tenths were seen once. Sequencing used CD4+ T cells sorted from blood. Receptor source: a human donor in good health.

Here the CDR3 reads CAWSGRGRVGETQYF. DNA of the CDR3: TGTGCCTGGAGTGGCCGCGGGAGGGTGGGAGAGACCCAGTACTTC. V and J are TRBV30 and TRBJ2-5, with TRBD2 identical over 9 bases. V was clipped by 1 base and J by 4 bases; unmatched bases: 7. This CDR3 has 15 residues. Germline lookup yields CDR1 GTSNPN and CDR2 SVGIG (reference sequence).

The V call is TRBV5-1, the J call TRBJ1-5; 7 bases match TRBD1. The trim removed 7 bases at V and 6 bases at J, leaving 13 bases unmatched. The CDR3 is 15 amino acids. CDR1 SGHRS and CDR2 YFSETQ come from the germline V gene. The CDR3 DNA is TGCGCCAGCCCGTTTTTCGACAGGGAGGCTCAGCCCCAGCATTTT. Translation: CASPFFDREAQPQHF.

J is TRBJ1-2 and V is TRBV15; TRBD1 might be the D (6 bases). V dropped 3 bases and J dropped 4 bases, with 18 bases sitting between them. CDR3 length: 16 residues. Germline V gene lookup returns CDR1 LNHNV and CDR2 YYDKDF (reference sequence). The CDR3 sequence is CATSRGAGTGLYGYTF. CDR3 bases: TGTGCCACCAGCAGGGGGGCCGGTACAGGTCTCTATGGCTACACCTTC.

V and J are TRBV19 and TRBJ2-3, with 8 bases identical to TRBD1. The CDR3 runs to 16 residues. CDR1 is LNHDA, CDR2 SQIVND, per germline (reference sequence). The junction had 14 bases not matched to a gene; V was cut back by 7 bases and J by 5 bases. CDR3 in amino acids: CASMPGQATRGDTQYF. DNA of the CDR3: TGTGCCAGTATGCCGGGACAGGCTACTAGAGGAGATACGCAGTATTTT.

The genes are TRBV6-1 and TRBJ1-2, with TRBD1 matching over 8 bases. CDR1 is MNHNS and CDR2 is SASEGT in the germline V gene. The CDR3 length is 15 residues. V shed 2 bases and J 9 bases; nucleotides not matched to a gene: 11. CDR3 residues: CASSETRIRGLSYTF. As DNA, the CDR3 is TGTGCCAGCAGTGAAACCCGTATCAGGGGGCTAAGCTACACCTTC.

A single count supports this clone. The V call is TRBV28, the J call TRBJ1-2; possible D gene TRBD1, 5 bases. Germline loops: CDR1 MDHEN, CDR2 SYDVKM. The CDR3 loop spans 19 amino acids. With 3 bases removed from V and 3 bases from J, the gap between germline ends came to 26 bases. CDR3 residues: CASSFHRLLPPQRYYGYTF. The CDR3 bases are TGTGCCAGCAGTTTCCACAGGCTCTTGCCCCCCCAACGTTACTATGGCTACACCTTC.

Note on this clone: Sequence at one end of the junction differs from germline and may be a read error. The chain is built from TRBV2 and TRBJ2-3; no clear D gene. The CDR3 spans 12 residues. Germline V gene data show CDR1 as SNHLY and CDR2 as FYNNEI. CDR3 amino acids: CTSRPFGDTQYF. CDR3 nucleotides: TGTACCAGCAGGCCCTTCGGAGATACGCAGTATTTT.

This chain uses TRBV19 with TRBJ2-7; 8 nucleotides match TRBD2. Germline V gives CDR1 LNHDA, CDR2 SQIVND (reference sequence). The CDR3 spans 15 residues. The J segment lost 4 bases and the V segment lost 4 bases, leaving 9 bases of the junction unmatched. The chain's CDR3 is CASSTTGTRAYEQYF. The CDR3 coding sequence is TGTGCCAGTAGTACGACCGGGACTAGAGCGTACGAGCAGTACTTC.

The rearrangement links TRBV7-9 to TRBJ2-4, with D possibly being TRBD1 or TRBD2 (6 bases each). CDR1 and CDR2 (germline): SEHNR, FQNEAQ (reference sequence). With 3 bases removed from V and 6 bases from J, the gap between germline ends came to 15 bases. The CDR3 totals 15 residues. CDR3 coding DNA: TGTGCCAGCAGCTTTTCCGGTGAGGGGGGAAACATTCAGTACTTC. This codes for CASSFSGEGGNIQYF.

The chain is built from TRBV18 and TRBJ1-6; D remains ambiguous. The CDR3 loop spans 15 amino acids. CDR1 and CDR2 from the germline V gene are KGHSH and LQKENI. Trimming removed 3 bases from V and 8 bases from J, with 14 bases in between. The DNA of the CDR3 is TGTGCCAGCTCACCGCTGAGAAAGCGGGATTCACCCCTCCACTTT. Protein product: CASSPLRKRDSPLHF.

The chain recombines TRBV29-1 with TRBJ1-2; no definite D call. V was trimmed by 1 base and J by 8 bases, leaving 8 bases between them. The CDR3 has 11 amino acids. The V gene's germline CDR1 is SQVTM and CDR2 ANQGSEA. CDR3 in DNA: TGCAGCGTTGAAGCAGGACTGGGCTACACCTTC. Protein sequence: CSVEAGLGYTF. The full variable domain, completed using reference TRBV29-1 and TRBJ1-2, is SAVISQKPSRDICQRGTSLTIQCQVDSQVTMMFWYRQQPGQSLTLIATANQGSEATYESGFVIDKFPISRPNLTFSTLTVSNMSPEDSSIYLCSVEAGLGYTFGSGTRLTVV.

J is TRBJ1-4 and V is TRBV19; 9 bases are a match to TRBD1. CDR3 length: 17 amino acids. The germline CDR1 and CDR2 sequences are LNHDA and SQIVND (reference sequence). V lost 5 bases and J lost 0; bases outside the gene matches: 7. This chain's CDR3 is CASSQLGQGSTNEKLFF. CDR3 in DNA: TGTGCCAGTAGTCAACTGGGACAGGGATCAACTAATGAAAAACTGTTTTTT.

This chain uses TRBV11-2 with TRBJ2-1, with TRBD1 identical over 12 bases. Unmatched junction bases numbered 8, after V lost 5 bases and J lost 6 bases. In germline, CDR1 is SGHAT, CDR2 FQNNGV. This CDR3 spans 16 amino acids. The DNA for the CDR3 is TGTGCCAGCAGCCCCCTTGGGGACAGGGGGCTCAATGAGCAGTTCTTC. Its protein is CASSPLGDRGLNEQFF.